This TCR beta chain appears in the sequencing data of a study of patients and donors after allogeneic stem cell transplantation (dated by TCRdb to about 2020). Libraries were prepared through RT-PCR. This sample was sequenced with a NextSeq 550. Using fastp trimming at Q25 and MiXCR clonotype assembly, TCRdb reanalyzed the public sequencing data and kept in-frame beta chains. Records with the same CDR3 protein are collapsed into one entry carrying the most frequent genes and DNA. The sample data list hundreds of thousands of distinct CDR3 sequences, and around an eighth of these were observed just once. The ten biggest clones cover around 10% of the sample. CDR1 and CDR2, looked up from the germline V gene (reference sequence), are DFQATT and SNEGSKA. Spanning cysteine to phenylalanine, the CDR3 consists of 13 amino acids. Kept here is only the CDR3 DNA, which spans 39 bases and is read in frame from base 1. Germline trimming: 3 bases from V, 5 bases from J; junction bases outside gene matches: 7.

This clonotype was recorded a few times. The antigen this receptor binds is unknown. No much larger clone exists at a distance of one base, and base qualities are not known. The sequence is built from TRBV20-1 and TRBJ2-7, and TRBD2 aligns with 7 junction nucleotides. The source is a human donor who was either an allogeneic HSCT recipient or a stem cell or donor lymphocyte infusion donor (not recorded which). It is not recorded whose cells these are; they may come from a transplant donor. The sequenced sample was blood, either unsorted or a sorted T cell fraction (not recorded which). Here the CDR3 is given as CSARSDGRNEQYF. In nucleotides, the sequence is TGCAGTGCTAGGTCTGACGGGAGGAACGAGCAGTACTTC.